This T cell receptor beta chain was identified during a study of OX40 agonist ivuxolimab in advanced cancers. Sequencing was performed with immunoSEQ multiplex PCR; in TCRdb, only in-frame clones are kept and a portion is missing. This repertoire shows under 90,000 clones, over 85% found once; its top ten account for over 2.5%. The germline V gene has CDR1 SGHRS and CDR2 YFSETQ. V was shortened by 2 bases and J by 3 bases, with 12 bases between the two germline ends. The CDR3 runs 14 residues. The chain joins TRBV5-1 to TRBJ2-7; D is possibly TRBD1 (7 bases). Material: CD4+ or CD8+ T cells sorted from blood, obtained in a trial of the OX40 agonist ivuxolimab. The receptor was derived from an adult with an advanced solid tumor such as melanoma, head and neck, liver or kidney cancer. The CDR3 coding sequence is TGCGCCAGCAGCTTTACAGGGGAGGTCTACGAGCAGTACTTC. Its translation: CASSFTGEVYEQYF. The whole variable domain, remainder taken from reference TRBV5-1 and TRBJ2-7, is KAGVTQTPRYLIKTRGQQVTLSCSPISGHRSVSWYQQTPGQGLQFLFEYFSETQRNKGNFPGRFSGRQFSNSRSEMNVSTLELGDSALYLCASSFTGEVYEQYFGPGTRLTVT.